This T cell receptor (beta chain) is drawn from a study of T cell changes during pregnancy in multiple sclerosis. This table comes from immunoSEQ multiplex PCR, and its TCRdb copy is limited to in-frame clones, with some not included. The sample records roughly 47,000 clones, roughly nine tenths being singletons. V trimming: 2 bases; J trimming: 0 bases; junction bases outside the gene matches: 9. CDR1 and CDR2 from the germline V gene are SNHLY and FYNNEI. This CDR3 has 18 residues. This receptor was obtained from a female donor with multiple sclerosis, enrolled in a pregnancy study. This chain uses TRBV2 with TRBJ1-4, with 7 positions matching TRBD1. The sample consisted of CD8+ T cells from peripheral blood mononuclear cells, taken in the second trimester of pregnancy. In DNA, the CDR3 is TGTGCCAGCAGTGAAAGTGACAGGGCCACAGCAACTAATGAAAAACTGTTTTTT. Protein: CASSESDRATATNEKLFF.